This T cell receptor (beta chain) was documented in a study of blood T cell repertoires in COVID-19. This CDR3 has 13 residues. V lost 6 bases to trimming and J lost 1 base; unmatched junction nucleotides: 2. CDR1 and CDR2 (germline): MNHEY, SVGAGI. Only one count was recorded for this clone. Other DNA sequences in this specimen translate into the identical CDR3. TCRdb keeps only in-frame clones here, not all; method: immunoSEQ multiplex PCR. The data show roughly 250,000 clones, approximately 79% seen once. Sample: peripheral blood. The chain is built from TRBV6-5 and TRBJ1-1; 7 bases agree with TRBD1. This clonotype originated in a woman in her thirties or forties with active or convalescent COVID-19. CDR3 coding DNA: TGTGCCAGCAGCAGGGGGGAGAACACTGAAGCTTTCTTT. Translated: CASSRGENTEAFF.